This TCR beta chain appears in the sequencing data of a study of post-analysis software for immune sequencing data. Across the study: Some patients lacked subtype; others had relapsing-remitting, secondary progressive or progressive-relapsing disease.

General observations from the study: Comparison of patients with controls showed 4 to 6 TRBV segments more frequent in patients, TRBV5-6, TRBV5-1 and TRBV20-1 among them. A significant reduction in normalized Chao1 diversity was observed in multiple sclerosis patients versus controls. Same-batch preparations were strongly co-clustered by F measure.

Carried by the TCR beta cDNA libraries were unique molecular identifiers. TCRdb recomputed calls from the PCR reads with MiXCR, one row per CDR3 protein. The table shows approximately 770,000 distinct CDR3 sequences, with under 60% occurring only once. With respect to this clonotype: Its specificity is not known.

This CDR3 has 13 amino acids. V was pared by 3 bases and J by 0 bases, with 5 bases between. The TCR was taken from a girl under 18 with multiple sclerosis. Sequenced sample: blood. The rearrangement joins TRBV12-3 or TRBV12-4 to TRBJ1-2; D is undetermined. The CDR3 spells CASSLTPNYGYTF. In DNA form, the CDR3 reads TGTGCCAGCAGTTTGACACCTAACTATGGCTACACCTTC.